This T cell receptor beta chain was profiled in a study of control samples from healthy donors and cancer patients. The CDR3 is 16 residues long. Trimming shortened V by 4 bases and J by 3 bases, and 16 bases separated the two germline ends. This table comes from immunoSEQ multiplex PCR, and its TCRdb copy is limited to in-frame clones, with some not included. The data contain 100,000 to 150,000 clones, around nine tenths of them seen just once; the ten biggest clones take up roughly 3.2%. Sequenced input: blood. The sequence derives from a man in his fifties or sixties in good health. The rearrangement links TRBV23-1 to TRBJ1-5; tentative D call: TRBD1 (5 bases). TRBV23-1 is given ORF status, its function remaining uncertain. The chain's CDR3 is CASSPGTPDSNQPQHF. CDR3 nucleotides: TGCGCCAGCAGTCCCGGGACGCCTGACTCCAATCAGCCCCAGCATTTT.